The 30 T cell receptor beta chains given below trace back to one sample, sequenced in a study of cytomegalovirus exposure and HLA in healthy donors. Generated by immunoSEQ multiplex PCR, the TCRdb table keeps only in-frame clones and is missing some. The sample has over 150,000 clones, around 90% seen once. Source material: PBMCs. The source is a woman younger than 35 in good health and CMV-seropositive.

This rearrangement joins TRBV5-4 to TRBJ2-5; 11 positions match TRBD2. This CDR3 spans 15 amino acids. V was clipped by 2 bases and J by 4 bases; unmatched bases: 4. Germline CDR1 is SGHNT and CDR2 is YYREEE (reference sequence). As DNA, the CDR3 is TGTGCCAGCAGCTTTTTAGCGGGGGGGCCAGAGACCCAGTACTTC. This translates into CASSFLAGGPETQYF.

The chain carries TRBV5-1 and TRBJ1-5; maybe TRBD1 (5 bases). Germline V lookup: CDR1 SGHRS, CDR2 YFSETQ. The CDR3 has 19 residues. V shed 0 bases and J shed 0 bases, with 19 bases lying between them. The CDR3: CASSLAIRAPNYSNQPQHF. As DNA, the CDR3 is TGCGCCAGCAGCTTGGCCATCAGGGCCCCAAATTATAGCAATCAGCCCCAGCATTTT.

J is TRBJ2-2 and V is TRBV19; D remains unclear. Trimming stripped 1 base from V and 1 base from J, with 4 bases between. The germline CDR1 and CDR2 sequences are LNHDA and SQIVND (reference sequence). The CDR3 has 14 residues. CDR3 nucleotide sequence: TGTGCCAGTAGTATAGCAGGGAACACCGGGGAGCTGTTTTTT. Translating gives CASSIAGNTGELFF.

This chain uses TRBV7-3 with TRBJ2-1; TRBD2 matches 14 bases. The CDR3 is 18 amino acids. The V gene end was trimmed by 3 bases and the J gene end by 10 bases; junction bases not matched to a gene: 14. From germline, CDR1 is SGHTA and CDR2 FQGTGA. The CDR3 sequence is CASSFMAGTSGSLGEQFF. The DNA for the CDR3 is TGTGCCAGCAGCTTCATGGCCGGGACTAGCGGGAGCCTGGGGGAGCAGTTCTTC.

The chain links TRBV6-5 to TRBJ1-4; D call uncertain. The V gene lost 3 bases and the J gene lost 5 bases, with 13 bases spanning the gap. The germline gives CDR1 MNHEY, CDR2 SVGAGI. The CDR3 is 15 residues long. The CDR3 is CASSYEGMANEKLFF. CDR3 in DNA: TGTGCCAGCAGTTATGAGGGCATGGCCAATGAAAAACTGTTTTTT.

The chain combines TRBV5-1 with TRBJ2-3, with D possibly matching TRBD2 (6 bases). This CDR3 spans 17 amino acids. The V end was cut by 4 bases, the J end by 0 bases, with 18 bases between. Per the germline V gene, CDR1 is SGHRS and CDR2 is YFSETQ. Here the CDR3 DNA reads TGCGCCAGCAGCACGGGACTGCTAACCCCTAGCACAGATACGCAGTATTTT. Its protein is CASSTGLLTPSTDTQYF.

The chain combines TRBV2 with TRBJ2-1, with TRBD2 as a possible D gene (6 bases). This CDR3 is 16 amino acids long. The V and J ends lost 4 bases and 2 bases respectively, with 15 bases between them. The germline gives CDR1 SNHLY, CDR2 FYNNEI. This chain's CDR3 is CASSAGSGAPYNEQFF. CDR3 nucleotide sequence: TGTGCCAGCAGTGCGGGTAGCGGAGCCCCCTACAATGAGCAGTTCTTC.

V usage is TRBV7-2 and J usage is TRBJ2-3, with 7 bases lining up with TRBD2. V was pared by 1 base and J by 4 bases, with 5 bases of the junction left unmatched. Germline assignment: CDR1 SGHTA and CDR2 FQGNSA. The CDR3 is 15 amino acids. CDR3 sequence (DNA): TGTGCCAGCAGCTTAGTTCGGGGGGTCCCAGATACGCAGTATTTT. This gives the protein CASSLVRGVPDTQYF.

V usage is TRBV4-3 and J usage is TRBJ2-2, with 10 bases aligning to TRBD2. J lost 4 bases, V lost 2 bases, and 7 bases had no gene match. From germline, CDR1 is LGHNA and CDR2 YSLEER. The CDR3 covers 17 residues. This CDR3 reads CASSQLAGEAVTGELFF. The CDR3 bases are TGCGCCAGCAGCCAACTAGCGGGGGAGGCGGTCACCGGGGAGCTGTTTTTT.

The rearrangement joins TRBV5-1 to TRBJ2-2; 8 positions match TRBD1. CDR1 is SGHRS and CDR2 is YFSETQ in the germline V gene. The CDR3 is 17 residues long. The junction had 6 bases not matched to a gene; V was cut back by 0 bases and J by 2 bases. CDR3 DNA: TGCGCCAGCAGCTTGGACCCGACAGGGGTAAACACCGGGGAGCTGTTTTTT. This codes for CASSLDPTGVNTGELFF.

The V call is TRBV28, the J call TRBJ2-7; maybe TRBD2 (5 bases). CDR3 length: 13 residues. Trimming cost V 4 bases and J 6 bases, with 13 bases left between them. The germline CDR1 and CDR2 sequences are MDHEN and SYDVKM. Written as DNA, the CDR3 is TGTGCCAGCAGTTCCATCGACTACGGCGAGCAGTACTTC. It specifies CASSSIDYGEQYF.

The V gene is TRBV4-1, the J gene TRBJ2-1; 11 nucleotides agree with TRBD2. The length of the CDR3 is 21 residues. J lost 0 bases, V lost 0 bases, and 13 bases had no gene match. CDR1 and CDR2 (germline): MGHRA, YSYEKL. The CDR3 DNA reads as TGCGCCAGCAGCCAAGAGCGGAGGAGACTAGCGGGACGCAGCTCCTACAATGAGCAGTTCTTC. Its protein product is CASSQERRRLAGRSSYNEQFF.

This clone was recorded once. The chain joins TRBV5-1 to TRBJ2-2; D perhaps matches TRBD2 (6 bases). Trimming cost V 5 bases and J 1 base, with 15 bases left between them. This CDR3 has 16 amino acids. Germline lookup yields CDR1 SGHRS and CDR2 YFSETQ. The chain's CDR3 is CASRSAGTMNTGELFF. DNA of the CDR3: TGCGCCAGCAGGTCGGCGGGGACGATGAACACCGGGGAGCTGTTTTTT.

The chain links TRBV21-1 to TRBJ2-1; the table's D call TRBD1 went unverified against the DNA. TRBV21-1 is shown as a pseudogene. The CDR3 length is 16 residues. The CDR3 DNA reads as TGTGCCAGCAGCAAACTTCTTCAGTTTCGATACAATGAGCAGTTCTTC. Its protein is CASSKLLQFRYNEQFF.

The chain recombines TRBV4-1 with TRBJ1-5; the D gene is possibly TRBD1 (5 bases). Per the germline V gene, CDR1 is MGHRA and CDR2 is YSYEKL. There are 16 residues in the CDR3. Between the trimmed V and J ends, which lost 4 bases and 4 bases, there was a span of 17 bases. In DNA form, the CDR3 reads TGCGCCAGCAGCCCCTATTCGACAGCGGGGAATCAGCCCCAGCATTTT. Its protein is CASSPYSTAGNQPQHF.

This clone was counted many times. The chain is built from TRBV6-5 and TRBJ2-7, with 8 bases that match TRBD2. The CDR3 consists of 15 residues. Germline V lookup: CDR1 MNHEY, CDR2 SVGAGI. The trim removed 0 bases at V and 0 bases at J, leaving 1 base unmatched. CDR3 in amino acids: CASSYSSGSSYEQYF. The CDR3 DNA sequence: TGTGCCAGCAGTTACTCGAGCGGGAGCTCCTACGAGCAGTACTTC.

The chain joins TRBV27 to TRBJ1-1; D may be TRBD1 (5 bases). The CDR3 loop spans 15 amino acids. Germline CDR1 reads MNHEY; CDR2 reads SMNVEV (reference sequence). V lost 4 bases, J lost 5 bases, and 17 bases lay in between. The CDR3 loop is CASSWGDGRGTEAFF. The CDR3 coding sequence is TGTGCCAGCAGTTGGGGGGACGGGCGAGGAACTGAAGCTTTCTTT.

This rearrangement joins TRBV10-1 to TRBJ2-7; 11 bases are a match to TRBD1. This CDR3 spans 14 amino acids. After removal of 8 bases from V and 4 bases from J, the junction contained 7 bases not matched to a gene. The germline gives CDR1 WNHNN, CDR2 SYGVQD (reference sequence). CDR3 bases: TGCGCCAGCTCAAGTAGGGACAGGGGGTACGAGCAGTACTTC. Its translation: CASSSRDRGYEQYF.

The chain is built from TRBV5-1 and TRBJ2-7; D possibly corresponds to TRBD1 (5 bases). CDR1 SGHRS and CDR2 YFSETQ come from the germline V gene. This CDR3 contains 14 residues. Trimming left V 2 bases short and J 4 bases short, with 13 bases between. This CDR3 is CASSLLTEGYEQYF. For the CDR3, the DNA is TGCGCCAGCAGCTTATTGACAGAAGGATACGAGCAGTACTTC.

The V and J genes are TRBV6-5 and TRBJ1-2, with D unclear. Germline loops: CDR1 MNHEY, CDR2 SVGAGI. V was clipped by 4 bases and J by 6 bases, with 15 bases between them. This CDR3 is built from 14 residues. The CDR3 DNA follows: TGTGCCAGCAGTTCGGGGAGCCTCGGGGATGGCTACACCTTC. It codes for CASSSGSLGDGYTF.

This clone showed up just once. The CDR3 bases are TGCGCCAGCAGCCCCGGGCGGGGTTCCTACGAGCAGTACTTC. Amino acids: CASSPGRGSYEQYF. V is TRBV4-3 and J is TRBJ2-7; TRBD2 is a possible D gene (6 bases). CDR3 size: 14 residues. CDR1 is LGHNA, CDR2 YSLEER, per germline. The V end was cut by 4 bases, the J end by 1 base, with 11 bases between.

This chain connects TRBV15 to TRBJ1-1; possibly TRBD1 for D (6 bases). V shed 1 base and J shed 5 bases, with 14 bases lying between them. The V gene's germline CDR1 is LNHNV and CDR2 YYDKDF (reference sequence). The CDR3 consists of 15 residues. This CDR3 reads CATSRGGRGDTEAFF. Here the CDR3 DNA reads TGTGCCACCAGCAGAGGTGGCAGGGGAGATACTGAAGCTTTCTTT.

The rearrangement uses TRBV30 and TRBJ2-5; 8 bases map to TRBD2. Germline V CDR1 and CDR2: GTSNPN, SVGIG (reference sequence). The CDR3 spans 15 residues. J was trimmed by 5 bases and V by 4 bases; bases with no gene match: 12. The CDR3 is CAWNPLGGLVETQYF. The CDR3 DNA reads as TGTGCCTGGAACCCGCTGGGGGGACTAGTCGAGACCCAGTACTTC. Together with reference TRBV30 and TRBJ2-5, the CDR3 gives the full variable domain: SQTIHQWPATLVQPVGSPLSLECTVEGTSNPNLYWYRQAAGRGLQLLFYSVGIGQISSEVPQNLSASRPQDRQFILSSKKLLLSDSGFYLCAWNPLGGLVETQYFGPGTRLLVL.

The chain employs TRBV28 and TRBJ2-1; TRBD2 aligns across 10 bases. V was clipped by 7 bases and J by 5 bases; unmatched bases: 8. CDR3 length: 15 amino acids. Per germline, CDR1 MDHEN and CDR2 SYDVKM. DNA for the CDR3: TGTGCCAGCATGTATGGACTAGCGGCCGACAATGAGCAGTTCTTC. This gives the protein CASMYGLAADNEQFF.

This chain uses TRBV27 with TRBJ2-1, with 13 bases identical to TRBD2. Germline CDR1 is MNHEY and CDR2 is SMNVEV (reference sequence). Trimming at V came to 6 bases and at J to 8 bases, leaving 7 bases not matched to a gene. The CDR3 consists of 15 residues. CDR3 DNA sequence: TGTGCCAGCAGCCGGACTAGCGGGAGTAGGGATGAGCAGTTCTTC. Translated, it gives CASSRTSGSRDEQFF.

The chain recombines TRBV7-2 with TRBJ2-7, with TRBD2 matching over 8 bases. CDR1 is SGHTA, CDR2 FQGNSA, per germline. V lost 5 bases, J lost 2 bases, and 11 bases stayed unmatched. The CDR3 has 16 residues. The CDR3 bases are TGTGCCAGCAGCCGGAGCCCTACTAGCGGACCCTACGAGCAGTACTTC. This gives the protein CASSRSPTSGPYEQYF.

The V gene is TRBV28, the J gene TRBJ2-7; 8 bases match TRBD1. V trimming: 5 bases; J trimming: 0 bases; junction bases outside the gene matches: 6. The CDR3 consists of 15 residues. CDR1 is MDHEN and CDR2 is SYDVKM in the germline V gene. The CDR3 region is CASSQTGVVSYEQYF. CDR3 nucleotide sequence: TGTGCCAGCAGTCAGACAGGGGTCGTCTCCTACGAGCAGTACTTC.

The rearrangement uses TRBV6-5 and TRBJ2-7, with 12 bases that match TRBD2. The germline CDR1 and CDR2 sequences are MNHEY and SVGAGI. After removal of 5 bases from V and 1 base from J, the junction contained 3 bases not matched to a gene. This CDR3 region has 15 residues. The CDR3 region is CASSRGLAGSYEQYF. In DNA, the CDR3 is TGTGCCAGCAGTAGAGGACTAGCGGGGTCCTACGAGCAGTACTTC.

V usage is TRBV7-2 and J usage is TRBJ1-1, with TRBD1 matching over 7 bases. The CDR3 is made up of 15 amino acids. V was clipped by 2 bases and J by 1 base; unmatched bases: 4. Germline V lookup: CDR1 SGHTA, CDR2 FQGNSA. CDR3 amino acids: CASSLQGQANTEAFF. CDR3 in DNA: TGTGCCAGCAGCTTACAAGGACAGGCGAACACTGAAGCTTTCTTT. The whole variable domain, remainder taken from reference TRBV7-2 and TRBJ1-1, is GAGVSQSPSNKVTEKGKDVELRCDPISGHTALYWYRQSLGQGLEFLIYFQGNSAPDKSGLPSDRFSAERTGGSVSTLTIQRTQQEDSAVYLCASSLQGQANTEAFFGQGTRLTVV.

The V call is TRBV7-2, the J call TRBJ2-2; 10 bases fit TRBD1. The V gene's germline CDR1 is SGHTA and CDR2 FQGNSA. The CDR3 contains 16 residues. The ends lost 5 bases at V and 4 bases at J; junction bases unmatched: 7. The CDR3 DNA is TGTGCCAGCAGCCCTCGACAGGGGGCCGTCACCGGGGAGCTGTTTTTT. Its protein product is CASSPRQGAVTGELFF.